The 15 T cell receptor beta chains below come from one sample, sequenced in a study of T cells after posttransplantation cyclophosphamide. Profiled with immunoSEQ multiplex PCR; TCRdb holds only in-frame clones, not every one. The repertoire yields tens of thousands of clones, none seen only once; the top ten contain approximately 4.5%. The sequencing input was PBMCs. The receptor set was obtained from a woman between 45 and 65 years old in good health and a related stem cell transplant donor.

The table lists this clone with many counts. The chain links TRBV4-1 to TRBJ2-2; 8 bases fit TRBD2. Germline values: CDR1 MGHRA, CDR2 YSYEKL. V shed 1 base, J shed 6 bases, and the junction held 7 bases outside the gene matches. This CDR3 has 16 residues. CDR3 protein: CASSQGGGAGAGELFF. The CDR3 nucleotides read TGCGCCAGCAGCCAAGGGGGGGGAGCGGGGGCCGGGGAGCTGTTTTTT.

This clone was seen repeatedly, ten times or more. The chain is built from TRBV6-1 and TRBJ1-2; possibly TRBD1 for D (6 bases). Germline CDR1 and CDR2: MNHNS and SASEGT. The CDR3 consists of 15 residues. V lost 0 bases, J lost 6 bases, and 14 bases lay in between. In nucleotides, the CDR3 is TGTGCCAGCAGTGAAGCGCGGGGGGACACTCATGGCTACACCTTC. This gives the protein CASSEARGDTHGYTF.

This clone appeared many times. The chain joins TRBV4-3 to TRBJ1-2; a weak D match, TRBD1 (5 bases). The CDR3 length is 15 residues. The germline V gene encodes CDR1 LGHNA and CDR2 YSLEER. Trimming took 2 bases from V and 2 from J, leaving 12 bases between them. The CDR3 DNA reads TGCGCCAGCAGCCAATATAGGGGAGGAAACTATGGCTACACCTTC. Residues: CASSQYRGGNYGYTF.

The sample holds many counts of this clone. The genes are TRBV28 and TRBJ1-2, with 11 bases matching TRBD1. Trimming took 4 bases from V and 4 from J; bases not matched to a gene: 5. Germline CDR1 and CDR2: MDHEN and SYDVKM. The length of the CDR3 is 15 residues. In DNA, the CDR3 is TGTGCCAGCAGTTCTCAGGGGACAGGGGGCTATGGCTACACCTTC. This sequence encodes CASSSQGTGGYGYTF.

This clone came up many times. This chain connects TRBV28 to TRBJ2-4; 8 bases agree with TRBD1. Germline lookup yields CDR1 MDHEN and CDR2 SYDVKM. The CDR3 spans 15 residues. The ends lost 6 bases at V and 7 bases at J; junction bases unmatched: 11. CDR3 sequence: CASSLTGQGENIQYF. The CDR3 nucleotides read TGTGCCAGCAGCCTCACAGGACAGGGAGAGAACATTCAGTACTTC.

This clone was picked up many times. The genes are TRBV5-1 and TRBJ1-1; the match to TRBD1 covers 7 bases. The V gene's germline CDR1 is SGHRS and CDR2 YFSETQ. Trimming took 1 base from V and 2 from J; bases not matched to a gene: 5. The CDR3 is 15 amino acids. This CDR3 reads CASSLYGTDNTEAFF. In DNA, the CDR3 is TGCGCCAGCAGCTTGTATGGGACAGATAACACTGAAGCTTTCTTT. Full variable domain (remainder filled in from reference TRBV5-1 and TRBJ1-1): KAGVTQTPRYLIKTRGQQVTLSCSPISGHRSVSWYQQTPGQGLQFLFEYFSETQRNKGNFPGRFSGRQFSNSRSEMNVSTLELGDSALYLCASSLYGTDNTEAFFGQGTRLTVV.

This clone was observed many times. The chain has TRBV7-2 and TRBJ1-1, with D hard to call. Germline CDR1 SGHTA, CDR2 FQGNSA. CDR3 length: 14 residues. V lost 7 bases, J lost 1 base, and 13 bases lay in between. CDR3: CASTQVTRNTEAFF. DNA for the CDR3: TGTGCCAGCACCCAGGTGACCCGGAACACTGAAGCTTTCTTT.

This clone appeared many times. The genes are TRBV6-1 and TRBJ1-2, with D maybe TRBD1 (5 bases). Germline CDR1 is MNHNS and CDR2 is SASEGT. Trimming removed 7 bases from V and 7 bases from J, with 16 bases in between. The CDR3 is 13 residues long. This CDR3 is CASTVVQGFGYTF. The CDR3 DNA reads TGTGCCAGCACTGTAGTGCAGGGTTTTGGCTACACCTTC.

This clone was counted at least ten times. The chain has TRBV6-4 and TRBJ1-2; 7 positions match TRBD1. The CDR3 totals 13 residues. Germline V lookup: CDR1 MRHNA, CDR2 SNTAGT. V lost 2 bases to trimming and J lost 4 bases; unmatched junction nucleotides: 1. The CDR3 DNA reads as TGTGCCAGCAGTGACACAGGGGTCTATGGCTACACCTTC. Encoded protein: CASSDTGVYGYTF.

This clone has a count of ten or more. CDR3 bases: TGTGCCAGCAGTTTGTACAGGGGGAATCAGCCCCAGCATTTT. This codes for CASSLYRGNQPQHF. The gene calls are TRBV28 and TRBJ1-5; 8 bases map to TRBD1. The CDR3 is made up of 14 amino acids. The germline V gene has CDR1 MDHEN and CDR2 SYDVKM. V lost 3 bases, J lost 4 bases, and 2 bases stayed unmatched.

At least ten counts were recorded for this clone. This rearrangement joins TRBV29-1 to TRBJ2-2, with 11 bases that match TRBD2. CDR3 length: 16 residues. Germline lookup yields CDR1 SQVTM and CDR2 ANQGSEA. Trimming at V came to 7 bases and at J to 4 bases, leaving 11 bases not matched to a gene. CDR3 residues: CSARTGTSGFTGELFF. In DNA form, the CDR3 reads TGCAGCGCCCGTACTGGGACTAGCGGATTCACCGGGGAGCTGTTTTTT.

The chain uses TRBV7-2 and TRBJ2-3, with D maybe TRBD2 (6 bases). In germline, CDR1 is SGHTA, CDR2 FQGNSA. The CDR3 is made up of 16 amino acids. V was trimmed by 4 bases and J by 0 bases, leaving 14 bases between them. CDR3 in DNA: TGTGCCAGCAGCTACTCGGGACTCACTAGCACAGATACGCAGTATTTT. It specifies CASSYSGLTSTDTQYF. Supplemented by reference TRBV7-2 and TRBJ2-3, the full variable domain reads GAGVSQSPSNKVTEKGKDVELRCDPISGHTALYWYRQSLGQGLEFLIYFQGNSAPDKSGLPSDRFSAERTGGSVSTLTIQRTQQEDSAVYLCASSYSGLTSTDTQYFGPGTRLTVL.

This clone was found many times. V gene TRBV7-9 combines with J gene TRBJ1-2, with D uncertain. Germline V lookup: CDR1 SEHNR, CDR2 FQNEAQ (reference sequence). The CDR3 has 12 residues. Trimming removed 5 bases at V and 7 bases at J, with 11 bases between. CDR3: CASSVDMAGYTF. CDR3 coding DNA: TGTGCCAGCAGCGTAGACATGGCTGGCTACACCTTC.

The chain employs TRBV18 and TRBJ2-3, with TRBD2 matching over 12 bases. In germline, CDR1 is KGHSH, CDR2 LQKENI. J was trimmed by 4 bases and V by 0 bases; bases with no gene match: 8. CDR3 length equals 18 residues. The CDR3 DNA sequence: TGTGCCAGCTCACCACCCCGAGCTAGCGGGGGGGCCCCAGATACGCAGTATTTT. Protein product: CASSPPRASGGAPDTQYF. The full variable domain, in which reference TRBV18 and TRBJ2-3 provide the parts outside the CDR3, is NAGVMQNPRHLVRRRGQEARLRCSPMKGHSHVYWYRQLPEEGLKFMVYLQKENIIDESGMPKERFSAEFPKEGPSILRIQQVVRGDSAAYFCASSPPRASGGAPDTQYFGPGTRLTVL.

This clone was detected many times. The V gene is TRBV19, the J gene TRBJ2-6; maybe TRBD2 (6 bases). The CDR3 length is 17 residues. The ends were cut back, 6 bases at V and 1 base at J, with 16 bases in the middle. Germline V lookup: CDR1 LNHDA, CDR2 SQIVND (reference sequence). CDR3 sequence reads: CASSPTPGDSGANVLTF. CDR3 DNA: TGTGCCAGTAGCCCTACCCCGGGGGATTCTGGGGCCAACGTCCTGACTTTC.